This TCR beta chain was recovered during a study of identical twins. Study-level points and caveats: High-abundance cord blood beta clonotypes had fewer insertions; memory repertoires showed none.

Trimming cost V 3 bases and J 14 bases, with 17 bases left between them. There are 13 residues in the CDR3. TCRdb ran MiXCR on the 5' RACE reads and lists one entry per CDR3 protein. The sample holds around 530,000 distinct CDR3 sequences; about 15% are singletons and the top ten take nearly 0.45%. The table lists this clonotype with a few counts. Antigen unknown. These records were also assigned to another study, of yellow fever vaccine responses in identical twins.

Material: CD4+ T cells sorted from blood. The clonotype originates from a young woman in good health. The genes are TRBV12-3 or TRBV12-4 and TRBJ2-1, with D possibly matching TRBD2 (5 bases). The chain's CDR3 is CASSFGLHWLKFF. CDR3 nucleotides: TGTGCCAGCAGTTTCGGACTTCACTGGTTGAAGTTCTTC.